This T cell receptor (beta chain) originates from a study of blood T cell repertoires in COVID-19. Turning to the study itself: Acute and convalescent COVID-19 specimens originated in the United States, Italy and Spain. In each case, the material was cDNA or gDNA derived from T cells, B-cell-depleted T cells, or PBMCs.

Those enrolled in Seattle joined during active infection and were followed longitudinally afterward. This clone is a singleton in its sample. The authors' processing: Counts of nucleated cells, estimated from reference gene primer amplification, were obtained. This table comes from immunoSEQ multiplex PCR, and its TCRdb copy is limited to in-frame clones, with some not included. That table gives V, J and clone size, and the DNA gave D and trimming. The top ten clones hold about 6.9% of a sample with over 150,000 clones, under 85% of them seen once. The germline CDR1 and CDR2 sequences are SGHTA and FQGTGA. The ends were cut back, 1 base at V and 0 bases at J, with 15 bases in the middle. The CDR3 is 17 residues long.

Sequenced input: peripheral blood. The chain carries TRBV7-3 and TRBJ1-2, with D tentatively TRBD1 (6 bases). This clonotype originated in a man older than 75 with COVID-19, enrolled during active disease. The chain's CDR3 is CASSLNPPGTTNYGYTF. DNA for the CDR3: TGTGCCAGCAGCTTAAACCCACCAGGGACAACTAACTATGGCTACACCTTC.